The 20 T cell receptor beta chains given below trace back to one sample, sequenced in a study of blood T cell repertoires in COVID-19. Libraries were prepared by immunoSEQ multiplex PCR; TCRdb keeps only in-frame clonotypes and omits some of them. The repertoire holds around 190,000 clones, with roughly 80% as singletons. The sample was peripheral blood. The receptors stem from a woman in her forties or fifties with acute or convalescent COVID-19.

This clone was found a few times. The DNA of the CDR3 is TGTGCCATCTTTGGACAGAACAATGAGCAGTTCTTC. Translating gives CAIFGQNNEQFF. The rearrangement links TRBV28 to TRBJ2-1; D is possibly TRBD1 (6 bases). The CDR3 length is 12 residues. The germline V and J ends were trimmed by 10 bases and 5 bases, with 12 bases remaining between them. Per germline, CDR1 MDHEN and CDR2 SYDVKM.

The gene calls are TRBV5-6 and TRBJ2-3; 11 nucleotides agree with TRBD2. With 2 bases clipped from V and 4 bases from J, the junction kept 6 bases outside the gene matches. Germline CDR1 SGHDT, CDR2 YYEEEE. The CDR3 totals 16 residues. CDR3 region: CASSFPKLAGADTQYF. CDR3 in DNA: TGTGCCAGCAGCTTCCCAAAACTAGCGGGGGCAGATACGCAGTATTTT.

The chain joins TRBV12-3 or TRBV12-4 to TRBJ2-1; 9 bases align to TRBD2. The CDR3 length is 13 residues. V dropped 3 bases and J dropped 10; count of bases not matched to a gene: 4. The CDR3 region has the DNA TGTGCCAGCAGTTTGCGGGGGGGTCAAGAGCAGTTCTTC. Protein sequence: CASSLRGGQEQFF.

The chain links TRBV11-2 to TRBJ2-2; 12 bases fit TRBD2. The CDR3 contains 15 residues. Germline V gives CDR1 SGHAT, CDR2 FQNNGV. V lost 5 bases to trimming and J lost 4 bases; unmatched junction nucleotides: 2. The CDR3 protein is CASSLAGGPTGELFF. The CDR3 DNA follows: TGTGCCAGCAGCCTAGCGGGGGGGCCCACCGGGGAGCTGTTTTTT. Drawing the rest from reference TRBV11-2 and TRBJ2-2, the complete variable domain is EAGVAQSPRYKIIEKRQSVAFWCNPISGHATLYWYQQILGQGPKLLIQFQNNGVVDDSQLPKDRFSAERLKGVDSTLKIQPAKLEDSAVYLCASSLAGGPTGELFFGEGSRLTVL.

This chain links TRBV6-5 with TRBJ1-6; TRBD1 is a possible D gene (5 bases). The CDR3 is made up of 13 amino acids. V was clipped by 10 bases and J by 8 bases, with 15 bases between them. Germline V gene sequence: CDR1 MNHEY, CDR2 SVGAGI. CDR3 protein: CANQKDSYSPLHF. CDR3 in DNA: TGTGCCAATCAGAAAGACAGTTATTCACCCCTCCACTTT.

The chain couples TRBV5-5 to TRBJ1-4, with D perhaps TRBD1 (6 bases). The germline V and J ends were trimmed by 1 base and 8 bases, with 12 bases remaining between them. Per germline, CDR1 SGHKS and CDR2 YYEKEE (reference sequence). This CDR3 is 14 amino acids long. The CDR3 protein is CASSLTGMQEKLFF. CDR3 sequence (DNA): TGTGCCAGCAGCTTGACAGGGATGCAAGAAAAACTGTTTTTT.

The chain carries TRBV19 and TRBJ2-3; 7 bases match TRBD2. The trim removed 5 bases at V and 3 bases at J, leaving 8 bases unmatched. Looked up from germline, CDR1 is LNHDA and CDR2 is SQIVND (reference sequence). The CDR3 consists of 15 residues. CDR3 bases: TGTGCCAGTAGTCCTAGCTGGGGGGGGACAGATACGCAGTATTTT. Amino acids: CASSPSWGGTDTQYF. The variable domain in full, completed from reference TRBV19 and TRBJ2-3, reads DGGITQSPKYLFRKEGQNVTLSCEQNLNHDAMYWYRQDPGQGLRLIYYSQIVNDFQKGDIAEGYSVSREKKESFPLTVTSAQKNPTAFYLCASSPSWGGTDTQYFGPGTRLTVL.

The V gene is TRBV18, the J gene TRBJ2-7; TRBD2 matches 9 bases. Germline CDR1 is KGHSH and CDR2 is LQKENI. This CDR3 is 14 amino acids long. The junction had 10 bases not matched to a gene; V was cut back by 6 bases and J by 7 bases. The DNA of the CDR3 is TGTGCCAGCTCCGCGGCGGGGGGGCCGGGTGAGCAGTACTTC. Translating it yields CASSAAGGPGEQYF.

This clone was found once. The rearrangement joins TRBV7-9 to TRBJ2-1; 14 positions agree with TRBD2. This CDR3 spans 16 amino acids. Unmatched junction bases numbered 7, after V lost 3 bases and J lost 9 bases. Germline CDR1 and CDR2: SEHNR and FQNEAQ (reference sequence). The CDR3 loop is CASSLKGLAGEGEQFF. In DNA form, the CDR3 reads TGTGCCAGCAGCTTGAAGGGACTAGCGGGAGAGGGTGAGCAGTTCTTC.

The chain carries TRBV11-2 and TRBJ2-2, with D possibly TRBD2 on 6 matching bases. Germline values: CDR1 SGHAT, CDR2 FQNNGV. Trimming stripped 4 bases from V and 4 bases from J, with 22 bases between. This CDR3 spans 18 amino acids. This CDR3 reads CASSSPLGGLAGTGELFF. The CDR3 region has the DNA TGTGCCAGCAGCTCGCCTCTTGGGGGACTCGCGGGCACCGGGGAGCTGTTTTTT.

The chain joins TRBV5-1 to TRBJ2-2; perhaps TRBD1 as D (6 bases). The CDR3 is made up of 15 amino acids. Per germline, CDR1 SGHRS and CDR2 YFSETQ. Deletions cut 4 bases from V and 7 bases from J, with 17 bases between. CDR3 protein: CASSARDKSNGELFF. Here the CDR3 DNA reads TGCGCCAGCAGCGCCCGGGACAAGTCAAACGGGGAGCTGTTTTTT.

This chain joins TRBV7-2 and TRBJ2-7; possibly TRBD2 for D (6 bases). This CDR3 comprises 15 residues. Germline V lookup: CDR1 SGHTA, CDR2 FQGNSA. V was trimmed by 3 bases and J by 6 bases, leaving 18 bases between them. The CDR3 DNA reads TGTGCCAGCAGCTTCGACCCGGGACTCCAGGGCGAGCAGTACTTC. It codes for CASSFDPGLQGEQYF.

This chain connects TRBV15 to TRBJ2-2, with D perhaps matching TRBD1 (6 bases). The length of the CDR3 is 12 residues. V lost 3 bases and J lost 7, with 6 bases in between. Germline CDR1 and CDR2: LNHNV and YYDKDF (reference sequence). This CDR3 reads CATSRTGGELFF. As DNA, the CDR3 is TGTGCCACCAGCAGGACAGGCGGGGAGCTGTTTTTT. The full variable domain, rest sourced from reference TRBV15 and TRBJ2-2, is DAMVIQNPRYQVTQFGKPVTLSCSQTLNHNVMYWYQQKSSQAPKLLFHYYDKDFNNEADTPDNFQSRRPNTSFCFLDIRSPGLGDTAMYLCATSRTGGELFFGEGSRLTVL.

The chain links TRBV5-4 to TRBJ1-2; D perhaps matches TRBD1 (5 bases). Trimming took 4 bases from V and 2 from J, leaving 9 bases between them. Germline V lookup: CDR1 SGHNT, CDR2 YYREEE (reference sequence). This CDR3 region has 13 residues. CDR3 in DNA: TGTGCCAGCAGCGCGGACATAAACTATGGCTACACCTTC. It specifies CASSADINYGYTF. The full variable domain, in which reference TRBV5-4 and TRBJ1-2 provide the parts outside the CDR3, is ETGVTQSPTHLIKTRGQQVTLRCSSQSGHNTVSWYQQALGQGPQFIFQYYREEENGRGNFPPRFSGLQFPNYSSELNVNALELDDSALYLCASSADINYGYTFGSGTRLTVV.

This sequence joins TRBV7-2 and TRBJ2-5, with D unresolved. In germline, CDR1 is SGHTA, CDR2 FQGNSA. Trimming took 2 bases from V and 2 from J, leaving 9 bases between them. The CDR3 extends over 14 amino acids. CDR3 in DNA: TGTGCCAGCAGCTTAAGTTCGGTGCAAGAGACCCAGTACTTC. This translates into CASSLSSVQETQYF. The entire variable domain, with the rest obtained from reference TRBV7-2 and TRBJ2-5, is as follows: GAGVSQSPSNKVTEKGKDVELRCDPISGHTALYWYRQSLGQGLEFLIYFQGNSAPDKSGLPSDRFSAERTGGSVSTLTIQRTQQEDSAVYLCASSLSSVQETQYFGPGTRLLVL.

Turning to this clone: The junction departs from the called germline gene at one end, perhaps through a read error. V usage is TRBV19 and J usage is TRBJ2-7; D call uncertain. From germline, CDR1 is LNHDA and CDR2 SQIVND (reference sequence). The CDR3 has 13 residues. This chain's CDR3 is CAGSPPGSYEQYF. The CDR3 DNA sequence: TGTGCCGGTAGTCCTCCAGGCTCCTACGAGCAGTACTTC.

The chain recombines TRBV5-6 with TRBJ2-6, with D perhaps matching TRBD1 (6 bases). The ends were cut back, 4 bases at V and 0 bases at J, with 17 bases in the middle. CDR1 and CDR2 from the germline V gene are SGHDT and YYEEEE. The CDR3 is 18 amino acids. CDR3 DNA sequence: TGTGCCAGCAGCCCCTCTAGGACAGCACACTCTGGGGCCAACGTCCTGACTTTC. It is translated as CASSPSRTAHSGANVLTF.

The chain links TRBV27 to TRBJ2-7; no definite D call. This CDR3 is 14 amino acids long. V lost 4 bases, J lost 3 bases, and 13 bases lay in between. Per germline, CDR1 MNHEY and CDR2 SMNVEV (reference sequence). The CDR3 protein is CASSSLSDIYEQYF. In DNA, the CDR3 is TGTGCCAGCAGTTCCCTTTCCGACATCTACGAGCAGTACTTC.

This clone has a handful of counts. The chain employs TRBV6-5 and TRBJ1-2; 7 bases are a match to TRBD1. This CDR3 comprises 14 residues. Trimming removed 7 bases from V and 5 bases from J; junction bases left unmatched: 10. Germline loops: CDR1 MNHEY, CDR2 SVGAGI. The CDR3 reads CASTQNRGTYGYTF. The CDR3 DNA reads TGTGCCAGCACCCAAAACAGGGGCACTTATGGCTACACCTTC.

CDR3 nucleotide sequence: TGTGCCAGCAAGAGGGAAGGGCTCTCTGGAAACACCATATATTTT. Amino acids: CASKREGLSGNTIYF. The V gene is TRBV2, the J gene TRBJ1-3; the D is unclear. Trimming took 7 bases from V and 0 from J, leaving 13 bases between them. Germline-derived CDR1 and CDR2 are SNHLY and FYNNEI. The CDR3 totals 15 residues.